This T cell receptor beta chain was obtained from a study of T cell changes during pregnancy in multiple sclerosis. This clone was detected only once. Trimming removed 5 bases at V and 0 bases at J, with 15 bases between. This CDR3 spans 16 amino acids. Germline V gene data show CDR1 as MDHEN and CDR2 as SYDVKM. Libraries were prepared by immunoSEQ multiplex PCR; TCRdb keeps only in-frame clonotypes and omits some of them. The data hold 29,000 or so clones, with around 89% observed a single time. This receptor was taken from a female donor with multiple sclerosis, enrolled in a pregnancy study. The sequences come from CD8+ T cells from peripheral blood mononuclear cells, collected after pregnancy. This rearrangement joins TRBV28 to TRBJ2-3; TRBD2 is a possible D gene (6 bases). CDR3 region: CASSALAYPSTDTQYF. In DNA form, the CDR3 reads TGTGCCAGCAGTGCACTAGCTTATCCTAGCACAGATACGCAGTATTTT.